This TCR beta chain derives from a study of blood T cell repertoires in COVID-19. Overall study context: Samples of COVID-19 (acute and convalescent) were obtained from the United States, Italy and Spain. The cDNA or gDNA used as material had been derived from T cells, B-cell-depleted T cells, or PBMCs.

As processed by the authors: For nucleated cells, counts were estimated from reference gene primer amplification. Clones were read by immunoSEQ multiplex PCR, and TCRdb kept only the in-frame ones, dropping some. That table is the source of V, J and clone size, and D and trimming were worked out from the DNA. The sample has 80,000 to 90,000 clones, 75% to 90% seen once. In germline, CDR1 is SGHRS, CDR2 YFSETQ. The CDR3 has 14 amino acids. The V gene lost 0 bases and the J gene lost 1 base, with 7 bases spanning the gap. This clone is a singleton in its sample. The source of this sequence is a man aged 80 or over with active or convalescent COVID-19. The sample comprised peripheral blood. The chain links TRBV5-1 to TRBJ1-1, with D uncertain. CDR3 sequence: CASSLAAENTEAFF. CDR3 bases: TGCGCCAGCAGCTTGGCGGCGGAGAACACTGAAGCTTTCTTT.